This TCR beta chain stems from a study of preoperative IRX-2 immunotherapy in early breast cancer. Treatment indicated: preoperative locoregional IRX-2 cytokine immunotherapy. Patients received preoperative, locoregional IRX-2 cytokine immunotherapy in a phase Ib study. The germline V gene encodes CDR1 LNHDA and CDR2 SQIVND (reference sequence). This CDR3 has 11 residues. Trimming pared 6 bases from V and 7 bases from J, leaving 6 bases between. Some clones are missing from TCRdb's copy, which holds only in-frame ones; the method was immunoSEQ multiplex PCR. The repertoire holds 35,000 to 50,000 clones, about 95% seen once, with around 1.5% in the top ten.

This specimen was tumor tissue, taken after IRX-2 immunotherapy. The TCR comes from a human donor with breast cancer. This chain uses TRBV19 with TRBJ2-2; D gene uncertain. CDR3: CASSRFGELFF. The CDR3 nucleotides are TGTGCCAGTAGCAGATTCGGGGAGCTGTTTTTT.